This is a list of T cell receptor beta chains from one sample in a study of early T cells in non-severe SARS-CoV-2 infection. Using its own MiXCR run on the 5' RACE reads, TCRdb lists one record per CDR3 protein. Of 25,000 to 30,000 distinct CDR3 sequences listed, around 5% are singletons. Source material: whole blood. The receptors were sampled from an adult who was a healthcare worker with PCR-confirmed SARS-CoV-2 infection or an uninfected control (not recorded which). The CDR3 runs from the conserved cysteine through the conserved F or W. A D gene is named only where the DNA matches it firmly. Not every row has a clone size; where given, it reads once, few, many or a size class.

many,TRBV27,TRBJ2-4,-,CASSLAGAGKNIQYF,TGTGCCAGCAGTTTGGCGGGCGCGGGCAAAAACATTCAGTACTTC
many,TRBV28,TRBJ2-7,TRBD2,CASSPGGSSYEQYF,TGTGCCAGCAGTCCCGGGGGGAGCTCCTACGAGCAGTACTTC
-,TRBV11-2,TRBJ1-5,-,CASTRRGVDF,TGTGCCAGCACCCGTAGGGGGGTGGATTTT
many,TRBV12-5,TRBJ1-1,-,CASGLVSSTEAFF,TGTGCTAGTGGTTTGGTATCGAGCACTGAAGCTTTCTTT
many,TRBV12-3/TRBV12-4,TRBJ1-1,TRBD1,CASTIQGGPEAFF,TGTGCCAGCACCATACAGGGGGGCCCTGAAGCTTTCTTT
many,TRBV20-1,TRBJ2-3,-,CSARRAGGTDTQYF,TGCAGTGCCCGCCGGGCAGGGGGCACAGATACGCAGTATTTT
-,TRBV2,TRBJ1-1,-,CASSGLRGGLGNTEAFF,TGTGCCAGCAGTGGATTAAGGGGAGGACTCGGGAACACTGAAGCTTTCTTT
-,TRBV7-2,TRBJ2-1,TRBD2,CASSSSLAPVRHEQFF,TGTGCCAGCAGCTCATCACTAGCGCCCGTTAGGCATGAGCAGTTCTTC
-,TRBV11-2,TRBJ1-2,-,CASSLATGGYGYTF,TGTGCCAGCAGCTTAGCTACAGGAGGCTATGGCTACACCTTC
medium-sized,TRBV11-2,TRBJ2-3,-,CASSSLLTGAGYTDTQYF,TGTGCCAGCAGCTCCCTTCTTACGGGAGCGGGTTACACAGATACGCAGTATTTT
many,TRBV7-2,TRBJ2-7,-,CASSFARDYEQYF,TGTGCCAGCAGCTTCGCCAGAGATTACGAGCAGTACTTC
many,TRBV5-5,TRBJ2-1,-,CASRGGPLRNEQFF,TGTGCCAGCAGGGGGGGACCCCTGAGGAATGAGCAGTTCTTC
many,TRBV28,TRBJ2-2,-,CASSPPGAGFTGELFF,TGTGCCAGCAGTCCCCCTGGGGCGGGGTTCACCGGGGAGCTGTTTTTT
many,TRBV5-5,TRBJ2-3,TRBD2,CASSLPGSGGTDTQYF,TGTGCCAGCAGCCTACCTGGTAGCGGGGGCACAGATACGCAGTATTTT
-,TRBV9,TRBJ1-2,-,CASSLGGYGYNGYTF,TGTGCCAGCAGCTTAGGCGGCTATGGATATAATGGCTACACCTTC
-,TRBV19,TRBJ2-1,TRBD2,CASSFSGGVRDEQFF,TGTGCCAGTAGTTTCTCGGGAGGGGTCCGGGATGAGCAGTTCTTC
many,TRBV5-6,TRBJ2-1,-,CASSLGRDNEQFF,TGTGCCAGCAGCTTGGGGCGGGACAATGAGCAGTTCTTC
medium-sized,TRBV5-6,TRBJ2-7,-,CASSLPGWSPGYEQYF,TGTGCCAGCAGCTTACCAGGTTGGAGTCCGGGCTACGAGCAGTACTTC
-,TRBV4-1,TRBJ2-1,-,CASSQTVSYNEQFF,TGCGCCAGCAGCCAAACAGTTTCCTACAATGAGCAGTTCTTC
many,TRBV4-3,TRBJ2-2,TRBD1,CASSQGDREIGGELFF,TGCGCCAGCAGCCAAGGGGACAGGGAAATTGGCGGGGAGCTGTTTTTT
many,TRBV27,TRBJ2-7,-,CASSLWPYEQYF,TGTGCCAGCAGTTTATGGCCCTACGAGCAGTACTTC
medium-sized,TRBV5-6,TRBJ1-1,-,CASSRYGGGGPDGTEVFF,TGTGCCAGCAGCCGCTACGGCGGTGGGGGACCGGATGGGACTGAAGTTTTCTTT
few,TRBV11-2,TRBJ2-5,-,CASSRGGQGPPSETQYF,TGTGCCAGCAGCCGTGGAGGGCAAGGGCCCCCAAGTGAGACCCAGTACTTC
many,TRBV29-1,TRBJ2-3,TRBD1,CSVEGDSLSTDTQYF,TGCAGCGTTGAAGGGGACAGCCTAAGCACAGATACGCAGTATTTT
few,TRBV10-3,TRBJ1-1,TRBD1,CAISDRTGPMNTEAFF,TGTGCCATCAGTGATAGGACAGGGCCCATGAACACTGAAGCTTTCTTT
many,TRBV20-1,TRBJ2-1,TRBD2,CSAQPPGLGVPEQFF,TGCAGTGCTCAACCGCCGGGACTAGGGGTGCCTGAGCAGTTCTTC
many,TRBV11-2,TRBJ2-1,TRBD2,CASSLAGSSGYNEQFF,TGTGCCAGCAGCTTAGCAGGGTCTAGCGGTTACAATGAGCAGTTCTTC
many,TRBV4-2,TRBJ2-3,-,CASSQDITSSGTDTQYF,TGTGCCAGCAGCCAAGATATTACTAGCTCAGGCACAGATACGCAGTATTTT
many,TRBV6-1,TRBJ2-1,TRBD1,CASSFRDRDNEQFF,TGTGCCAGCAGTTTCCGGGACAGGGACAATGAGCAGTTCTTC
-,TRBV7-2,TRBJ2-7,-,CASSYRVSSSSEQYF,TGTGCCAGCAGCTACCGGGTCTCGTCCTCCTCCGAGCAGTACTTC
few,TRBV12-3/TRBV12-4,TRBJ2-1,-,CASSLGSTGASYNEQFF,TGTGCCAGCAGTTTAGGATCGACGGGGGCCTCCTACAATGAGCAGTTCTTC
many,TRBV12-3/TRBV12-4,TRBJ2-7,-,CASSFLDSYEQYF,TGTGCCAGCAGTTTTTTAGATTCCTACGAGCAGTACTTC
-,TRBV7-9,TRBJ2-3,TRBD2,CVSSLGTSGPSTDTQYF,TGTGTCAGCAGCCTAGGCACTAGCGGGCCGAGCACAGATACGCAGTATTTT
many,TRBV6-2/TRBV6-3,TRBJ1-2,-,CASSYLGGYTF,TGTGCCAGCTCCTACCTGGGGGGCTACACCTTC
few,TRBV9,TRBJ2-7,-,CASSVAINYEQYF,TGTGCCAGCAGCGTAGCCATCAACTACGAGCAGTACTTC
few,TRBV6-5,TRBJ1-3,-,CASRGGTSGNTIYF,TGTGCCAGCAGAGGGGGGACCTCTGGAAACACCATATATTTT
few,TRBV13,TRBJ1-1,-,CASSLATGSTEAFF,TGTGCCAGCAGCTTAGCGACAGGATCCACTGAAGCTTTCTTT
many,TRBV6-5,TRBJ1-2,-,CASSTSRGGENGYTF,TGTGCCAGCAGTACCTCGCGGGGGGGAGAGAATGGCTACACCTTC
-,TRBV21-1,TRBJ1-3,-,CASITMGAAMYDGNTIYF,TGTGCCAGCATCACGATGGGGGCGGCGATGTACGACGGGAACACCATATATTTT
-,TRBV18,TRBJ2-1,-,CASSPSDEQFF,TGTGCCAGCTCACCTAGTGATGAGCAGTTCTTC